The clone carrying this T cell receptor beta chain has more than one count but fewer than ten. Its target is unknown. This entry belongs to a study of cytomegalovirus exposure and HLA in healthy donors. V gave up 4 bases and J gave up 2 bases; unmatched junction bases: 8. CDR3 length: 16 residues. From germline, CDR1 is SGHRS and CDR2 YFSETQ. Vbeta (60) and Jbeta (13) primers were used in the PCR. The table came from immunoSEQ multiplex PCR; TCRdb's copy has only in-frame clones and leaves some out. Of 150,000 to 200,000 clones listed, around 88% are singletons. Points from the study as a whole: In a later analysis, HLA-associated beta chains showed higher expansion and lower generation probabilities than comparable chains.

The chain combines TRBV5-1 with TRBJ1-4, with 7 bases that match TRBD1. The clonotype originates from a man aged 40-49 years in good health and CMV-seropositive. Material for sequencing was PBMCs. The CDR3 spells CASSRQGDITNEKLFF. The CDR3, as DNA: TGCGCCAGCAGCCGCCAGGGGGACATCACTAATGAAAAACTGTTTTTT.